This TCR beta chain was sequenced during a study of tissue T cells after allogeneic stem cell transplantation. Remarks on this clone: The gene symbols are mouse symbols.

Libraries were prepared by immunoSEQ multiplex PCR; TCRdb keeps only in-frame clonotypes and omits some of them. The sample holds about 20,000 clones, less than 85% seen once. The receptor comes from a female BALB/c mouse in good health. The mouse strain carries the MHC haplotype H2-d. The sequenced sample was spleen.

The sequenced CDR3 bases are TGTGCCTGGTCCTCCGGGACAACAAACACCGGGCAGCTCTAC. The encoded protein is CAWSSGTTNTGQLY. The CDR3 reads in full as CAWSSGTTNTGQLYF. The gene calls are TRBV31 and TRBJ2-2, with D possibly matching TRBD1 (6 bases). The DNA ends 1 residue before the CDR3 does, and the rest of the CDR3 is filled in from the germline J gene. The germline V and J ends were trimmed by 5 bases and 0 bases, with 13 bases remaining between them. The V gene's germline CDR1 is GKSSPN and CDR2 SITVG. The CDR3 loop spans 15 amino acids.